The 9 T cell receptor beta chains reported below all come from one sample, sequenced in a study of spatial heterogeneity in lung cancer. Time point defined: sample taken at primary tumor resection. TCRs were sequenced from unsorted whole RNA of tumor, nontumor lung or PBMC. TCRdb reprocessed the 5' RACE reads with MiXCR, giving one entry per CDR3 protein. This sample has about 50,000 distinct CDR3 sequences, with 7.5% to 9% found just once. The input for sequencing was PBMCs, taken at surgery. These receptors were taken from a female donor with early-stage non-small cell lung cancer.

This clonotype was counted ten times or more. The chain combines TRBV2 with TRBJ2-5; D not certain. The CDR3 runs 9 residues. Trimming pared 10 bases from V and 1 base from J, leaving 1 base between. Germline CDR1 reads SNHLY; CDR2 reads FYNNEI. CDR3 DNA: TGTGCCACCCAAGAGACCCAGTACTTC. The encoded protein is CATQETQYF.

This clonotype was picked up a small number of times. Here the CDR3 DNA reads TGTGCCAGCTCACCACTTCCAGGCGCAGATACGCAGTATTTT. Protein sequence: CASSPLPGADTQYF. The V and J genes are TRBV18 and TRBJ2-3, with D uncertain. The ends were cut back, 1 base at V and 4 bases at J, with 9 bases in the middle. The CDR3 spans 14 residues. CDR1 and CDR2 from the germline V gene are KGHSH and LQKENI.

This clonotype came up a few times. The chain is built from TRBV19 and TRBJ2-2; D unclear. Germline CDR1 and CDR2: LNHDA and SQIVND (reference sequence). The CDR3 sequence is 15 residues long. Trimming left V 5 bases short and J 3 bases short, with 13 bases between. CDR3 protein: CASSESVLHTGELFF. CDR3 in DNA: TGTGCCAGTAGTGAGTCGGTACTTCACACCGGGGAGCTGTTTTTT. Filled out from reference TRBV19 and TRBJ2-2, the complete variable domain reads DGGITQSPKYLFRKEGQNVTLSCEQNLNHDAMYWYRQDPGQGLRLIYYSQIVNDFQKGDIAEGYSVSREKKESFPLTVTSAQKNPTAFYLCASSESVLHTGELFFGEGSRLTVL.

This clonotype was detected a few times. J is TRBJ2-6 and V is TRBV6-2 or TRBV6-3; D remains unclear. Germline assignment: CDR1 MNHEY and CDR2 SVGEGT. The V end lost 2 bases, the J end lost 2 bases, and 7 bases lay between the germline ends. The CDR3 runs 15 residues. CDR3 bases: TGTGCCAGCAGTTACCAATGGCCTGGGGCCAACGTCCTGACTTTC. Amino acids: CASSYQWPGANVLTF.

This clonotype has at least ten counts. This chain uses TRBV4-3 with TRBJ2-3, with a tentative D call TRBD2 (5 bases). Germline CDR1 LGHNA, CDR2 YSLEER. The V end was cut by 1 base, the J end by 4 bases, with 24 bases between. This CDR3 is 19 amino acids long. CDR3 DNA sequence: TGCGCCAGCAGCCAAGGTTGGAGGTTGAGATCCCCTCTCGCAGATACGCAGTATTTT. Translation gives CASSQGWRLRSPLADTQYF.

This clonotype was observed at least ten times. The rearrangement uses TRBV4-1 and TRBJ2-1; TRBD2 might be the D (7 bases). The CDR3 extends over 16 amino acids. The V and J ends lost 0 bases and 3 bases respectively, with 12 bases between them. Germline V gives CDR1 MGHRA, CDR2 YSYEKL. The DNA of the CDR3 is TGCGCCAGCAGCCAAGAATCGGGGGGCTTCTACAATGAGCAGTTCTTC. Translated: CASSQESGGFYNEQFF.

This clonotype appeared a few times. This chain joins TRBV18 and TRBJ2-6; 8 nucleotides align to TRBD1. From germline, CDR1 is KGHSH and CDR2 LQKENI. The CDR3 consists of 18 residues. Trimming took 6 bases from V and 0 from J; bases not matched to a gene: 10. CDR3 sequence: CASSLSRQGNSGANVLTF. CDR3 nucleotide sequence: TGTGCCAGCTCTCTATCGAGACAGGGGAACTCTGGGGCCAACGTCCTGACTTTC.

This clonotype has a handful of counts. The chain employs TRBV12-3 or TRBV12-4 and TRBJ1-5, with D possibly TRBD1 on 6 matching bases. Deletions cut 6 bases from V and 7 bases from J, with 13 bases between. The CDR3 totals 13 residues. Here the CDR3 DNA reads TGTGCCAGCAGCTCGCAGCAGGGGCAGCCCCAGCATTTT. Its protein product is CASSSQQGQPQHF.

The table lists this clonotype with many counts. The CDR3 loop reads CASSTPGRLYGYTF. CDR3 sequence (DNA): TGTGCCAGCTCCACGCCAGGGAGGTTGTATGGCTACACCTTC. The chain is built from TRBV12-3 or TRBV12-4 and TRBJ1-2; D may be TRBD1 (5 bases). The germline V and J ends were trimmed by 8 bases and 5 bases, with 18 bases remaining between them. The CDR3 is 14 amino acids.